This T cell receptor beta chain was recovered during a study of vaccination and CD4 T cells after COVID-19. Treatment noted: approximately 10-day PBMC culture with coronavirus spike peptide pools or control peptides (ViraFEST assay). The Oncomine TCR Beta short-read assay sequenced DNA from cultured CD4+ T cells. One entry per CDR3 protein, called by TCRdb with MiXCR from the PCR reads. The sample holds about 15,000 distinct CDR3 sequences, about three fifths seen once. As to this clonotype: The antigen is not known.

This TCR derives from a human donor who had recovered from COVID-19. Sequencing input: CD4+ T cells from blood, cultured in vitro.

The CDR3 coding sequence is TGTGCCAGCGAAGGGTCGGGCTATGGCTACACCTTC. Amino acid sequence: CASEGSGYGYTF. This rearrangement joins TRBV28 to TRBJ1-2; D is unresolved. Trimming pared 8 bases from V and 4 bases from J, leaving 11 bases between. Looked up from germline, CDR1 is MDHEN and CDR2 is SYDVKM. The CDR3 contains 12 residues.